This is a list of T cell receptor beta chains from one sample in a study of human T cells and chemical hapten exposure. Each CDR3 protein is one row after TCRdb ran MiXCR on the RACE reads. The sample records tens of thousands of distinct CDR3 sequences, about 10% being singletons. Specimen: whole blood, collected in connection with sensitization to the hapten diphenylcyclopropenone (DPC). All receptors come from a woman aged 50 to 60 with alopecia areata. Some clones in this sample may be carry-over from other donors' samples. Each CDR3 is given with its conserved first and last residue. The order of the fields is D gene, clone size, CDR3 length, J gene, V gene, CDR3 protein, CDR3 DNA. A D gene is named only where the DNA matches it firmly. Rows give clone size only sometimes, using once, few, many, or a class for an expanded clone.

>TRBD2|few|14|TRBJ2-2|TRBV11-2
CASSFLAGTGELFF
TGTGCCAGCAGCTTTCTAGCGGGGACCGGGGAGCTGTTTTTT
>.|many|14|TRBJ2-7|TRBV5-6
CASSLGSISYEQYF
TGTGCCAGCAGCTTGGGGTCAATCTCCTACGAGCAGTACTTC
>.|few|13|TRBJ2-7|TRBV28
CASSLRSPYEQYF
TGTGCCAGCAGTTTACGGAGTCCCTACGAGCAGTACTTC
>.|many|8|TRBJ1-2|TRBV29-1
CSASGYTF
TGCAGCGCGTCGGGCTACACCTTC
>.|many|14|TRBJ1-1|TRBV30
CAWSGPGHTNEAFF
TGTGCCTGGAGCGGACCGGGACACACGAATGAAGCTTTCTTT
>.|.|16|TRBJ2-1|TRBV7-7
CASSRLGGISYNEQFF
TGTGCTAGCAGCCGCCTAGGGGGAATCTCCTACAATGAGCAGTTCTTC
>.|many|15|TRBJ2-1|TRBV18
CASSPRDSGANEQFF
TGTGCCAGCTCACCCCGGGACTCAGGGGCGAATGAGCAGTTCTTC
>.|.|15|TRBJ2-6|TRBV25-1
CASSDWDPGANVLTF
TGTGCCAGCAGTGACTGGGACCCTGGGGCCAACGTCCTGACTTTC
>TRBD2|few|16|TRBJ2-1|TRBV10-1
CASSAKIAGSYNEQFF
TGCGCCAGCAGTGCTAAAATAGCGGGGTCCTACAATGAGCAGTTCTTC
>.|.|14|TRBJ1-2|TRBV7-2
CASSLTAGNYGYTF
TGTGCCAGCAGCTTAACGGCGGGGAACTATGGCTACACCTTC
>.|many|12|TRBJ2-7|TRBV2
CASVESGTEQYF
TGTGCCAGCGTGGAGTCGGGGACCGAGCAGTACTTC
>TRBD1|.|15|TRBJ2-7|TRBV24-1
CATSPSGQGGYEQYF
TGTGCCACCAGCCCCAGCGGACAGGGAGGCTACGAGCAGTACTTC
>TRBD1|few|13|TRBJ1-5|TRBV20-1
CSAITGQNQPQHF
TGCAGTGCTATAACGGGACAGAATCAGCCCCAGCATTTT